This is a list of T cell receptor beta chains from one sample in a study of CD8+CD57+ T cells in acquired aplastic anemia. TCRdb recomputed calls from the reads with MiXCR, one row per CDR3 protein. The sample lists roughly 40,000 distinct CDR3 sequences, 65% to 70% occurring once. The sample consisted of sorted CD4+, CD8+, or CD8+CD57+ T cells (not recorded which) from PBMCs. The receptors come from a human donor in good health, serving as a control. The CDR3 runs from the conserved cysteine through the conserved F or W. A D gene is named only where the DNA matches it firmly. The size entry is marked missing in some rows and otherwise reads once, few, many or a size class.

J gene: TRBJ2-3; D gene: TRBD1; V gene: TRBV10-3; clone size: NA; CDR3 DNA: TGTGCCATCAGGACAGGGTTTGATGATACGCAGTATTTT; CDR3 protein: CAIRTGFDDTQYF
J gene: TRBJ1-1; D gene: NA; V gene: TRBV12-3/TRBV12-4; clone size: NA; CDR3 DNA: TGTGCCAGCAGTTTAGTAAACACTGAAGCTTTCTTT; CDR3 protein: CASSLVNTEAFF
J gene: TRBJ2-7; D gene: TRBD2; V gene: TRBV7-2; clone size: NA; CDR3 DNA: TGTGCCAGCAGCGAGGGACTAGCGGCCTACGAGCAGTACTTC; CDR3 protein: CASSEGLAAYEQYF
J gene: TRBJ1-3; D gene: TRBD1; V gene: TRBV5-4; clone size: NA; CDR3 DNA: TGTGCCAGCAGCTTTGGGTACAGGGGGTCTGGAAACACCATATATTTT; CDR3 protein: CASSFGYRGSGNTIYF
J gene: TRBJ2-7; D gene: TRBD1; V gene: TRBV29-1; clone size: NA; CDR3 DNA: TGCAGCGTTGAAGTAGGACAGGGGTACGAGCAGTACTTC; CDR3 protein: CSVEVGQGYEQYF
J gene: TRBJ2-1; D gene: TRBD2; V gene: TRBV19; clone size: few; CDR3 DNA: TGTGCCAGTAGTATCCCCGGACTAGCGGGGGCCTACAATGGGCAGTTCTTC; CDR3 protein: CASSIPGLAGAYNGQFF
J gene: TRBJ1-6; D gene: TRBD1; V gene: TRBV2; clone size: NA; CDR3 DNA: TGTGCCAGCAGTTGGGACAGCCTTTATAATTCACCCCTCCACTTT; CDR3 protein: CASSWDSLYNSPLHF
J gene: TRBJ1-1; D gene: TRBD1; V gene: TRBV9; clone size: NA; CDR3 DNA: TGTGCCAGCACCACAGGGACAGCAATGAACACTGAAGCTTTCTTT; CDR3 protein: CASTTGTAMNTEAFF
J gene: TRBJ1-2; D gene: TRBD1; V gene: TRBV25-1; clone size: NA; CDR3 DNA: TGTGCCAGCAGTGAACAGGGGGCTGAGATGTATGGCTACACCTTC; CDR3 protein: CASSEQGAEMYGYTF
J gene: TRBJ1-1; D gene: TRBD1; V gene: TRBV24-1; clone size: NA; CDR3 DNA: TGTGCCACCAGTCGGACAGGGGACCCTGAAGCTTTCTTT; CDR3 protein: CATSRTGDPEAFF
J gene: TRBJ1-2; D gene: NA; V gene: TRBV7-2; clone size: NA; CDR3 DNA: TGTGCCAGCAGCCCAGGGATAGGGGCCCCAGGAGGCTACACCTTC; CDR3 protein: CASSPGIGAPGGYTF
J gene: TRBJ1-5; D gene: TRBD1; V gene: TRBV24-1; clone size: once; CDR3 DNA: TGTGCCACCAGTGATGAAGGGGGCAGGCAGCCCCAGCATTTT; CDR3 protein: CATSDEGGRQPQHF
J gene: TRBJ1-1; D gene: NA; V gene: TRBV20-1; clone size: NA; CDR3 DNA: TGCAGTGCTAGGGAGAACACTGAAGCTTTCTTT; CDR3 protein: CSARENTEAFF
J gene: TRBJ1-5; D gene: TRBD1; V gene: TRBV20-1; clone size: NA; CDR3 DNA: TGCAGTGCTAAAGACAGGGTCAATCAGCCCCAGCATTTT; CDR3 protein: CSAKDRVNQPQHF
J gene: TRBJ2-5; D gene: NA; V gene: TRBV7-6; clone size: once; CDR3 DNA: TGTGCCAGCAGCTTACTAGCCCAAGAGACCCAGTACTTC; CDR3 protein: CASSLLAQETQYF
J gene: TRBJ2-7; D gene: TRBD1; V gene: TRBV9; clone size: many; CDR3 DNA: TGTGCCAGCGCCCACACCCGCGCACAGGGGTTAAACGAGCAGTACTTC; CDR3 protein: CASAHTRAQGLNEQYF
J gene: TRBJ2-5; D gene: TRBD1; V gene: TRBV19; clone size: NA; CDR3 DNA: TGTGCCAGTAGTATCGCAACAGGGGGCCAAGAGACCCAGTACTTC; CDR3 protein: CASSIATGGQETQYF
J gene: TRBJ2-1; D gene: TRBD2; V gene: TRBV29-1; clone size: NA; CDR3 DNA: TGCAGCGTATCTGCGGGGAGGGAATCCTACAATGAGCAGTTCTTC; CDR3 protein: CSVSAGRESYNEQFF
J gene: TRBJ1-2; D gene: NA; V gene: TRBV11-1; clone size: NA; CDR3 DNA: TGTGCCAGCAGCTTAGCGGGTTTCAAGGACATCCTCTATGGCTACACCTTC; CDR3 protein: CASSLAGFKDILYGYTF
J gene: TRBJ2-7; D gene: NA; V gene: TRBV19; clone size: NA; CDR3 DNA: TGTGCCAGTAGTATTAGAAAGGGTCCCTACGAGCAGTACTTC; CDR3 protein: CASSIRKGPYEQYF
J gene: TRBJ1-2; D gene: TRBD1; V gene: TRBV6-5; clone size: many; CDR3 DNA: TGTGCCAGCAGTTATCATCAACAGGGGTCTAACTATGGCTACACCTTC; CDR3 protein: CASSYHQQGSNYGYTF
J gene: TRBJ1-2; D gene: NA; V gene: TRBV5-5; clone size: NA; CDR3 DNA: TGTGCCAGCAGCCCGAGGGTAGGGGGAGGCTATGGCTACACCTTC; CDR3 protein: CASSPRVGGGYGYTF
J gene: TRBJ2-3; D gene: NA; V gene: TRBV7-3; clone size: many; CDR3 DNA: TGTGCCAGCAGCCCGATCGGGGGAGAAGATACGCAGTATTTT; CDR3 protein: CASSPIGGEDTQYF
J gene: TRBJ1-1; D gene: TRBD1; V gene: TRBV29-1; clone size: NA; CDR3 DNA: TGCAGCGTCCGGACAGGATCGACCACTGAAGCTTTCTTT; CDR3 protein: CSVRTGSTTEAFF
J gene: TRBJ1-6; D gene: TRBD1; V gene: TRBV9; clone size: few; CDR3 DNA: TGTGCCAGCAGCGAAGCCGGGACAGGCGGTTCACCCCTCCACTTT; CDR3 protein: CASSEAGTGGSPLHF
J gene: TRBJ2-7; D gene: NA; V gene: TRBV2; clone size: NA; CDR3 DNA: TGTGCCAGCAGTGAATTACGAGGGGGTCCCTACGAGCAGTACTTC; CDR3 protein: CASSELRGGPYEQYF
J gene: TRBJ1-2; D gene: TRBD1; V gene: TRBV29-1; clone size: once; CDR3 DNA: TGCAGCGTATCGGACAGGGGGCTTTATGGCTACACCTTC; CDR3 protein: CSVSDRGLYGYTF
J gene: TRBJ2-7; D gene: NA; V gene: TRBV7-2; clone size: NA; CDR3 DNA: TGTGCCAGCAGCTTAGTTGGGACATACGAGCAGTACTTC; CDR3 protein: CASSLVGTYEQYF
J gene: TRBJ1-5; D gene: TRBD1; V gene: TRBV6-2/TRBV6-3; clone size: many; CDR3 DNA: TGTGCCAGCAGTAGACTACAGGGGGCAGGACAGCCCCAGCATTTT; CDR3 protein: CASSRLQGAGQPQHF
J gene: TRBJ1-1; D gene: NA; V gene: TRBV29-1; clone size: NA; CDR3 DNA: TGCAGCGTTGGGGACACTGAAGCTTTCTTT; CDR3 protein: CSVGDTEAFF
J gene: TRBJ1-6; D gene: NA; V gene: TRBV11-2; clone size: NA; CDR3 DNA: TGTGCCAGCAGCCCCGGACTGACGAATTCACCCCTCCACTTT; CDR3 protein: CASSPGLTNSPLHF